Shown below are 18 T cell receptor beta chains from a single sample sequenced in a study of control samples from healthy donors and cancer patients. Sequencing was performed with immunoSEQ multiplex PCR; in TCRdb, only in-frame clones are kept and a portion is missing. The sample includes approximately 66,000 clones, around 87% of them seen just once. Sequenced sample: PBMCs. The receptor source for this set is a man between 60 and 75 years old with colorectal cancer.

The chain couples TRBV5-6 to TRBJ2-3; maybe TRBD1 (6 bases). Trimming shortened V by 1 base and J by 3 bases, and 9 bases separated the two germline ends. CDR1 SGHDT and CDR2 YYEEEE come from the germline V gene. The CDR3 loop spans 14 amino acids. The CDR3 protein is CASSLLQGTDTQYF. CDR3 nucleotide sequence: TGTGCCAGCAGCTTGCTTCAGGGGACAGATACGCAGTATTTT.

The gene calls are TRBV5-5 and TRBJ2-3; tentative D call: TRBD1 (6 bases). CDR1 is SGHKS and CDR2 is YYEKEE in the germline V gene (reference sequence). This CDR3 has 18 amino acids. The V and J ends lost 0 bases and 2 bases respectively, with 19 bases between them. CDR3 DNA sequence: TGTGCCAGCAGCTTGGGAATAGGGACACCTTATTTCACAGATACGCAGTATTTT. Translation: CASSLGIGTPYFTDTQYF.

The chain has TRBV6-5 and TRBJ1-6; 7 nucleotides match TRBD1. The CDR3 has 15 amino acids. The germline V gene has CDR1 MNHEY and CDR2 SVGAGI. Trimming removed 4 bases from V and 5 bases from J; junction bases left unmatched: 5. The DNA of the CDR3 is TGTGCCAGCAGTTTTAGACAGGGCGATAATTCACCCCTCCACTTT. Residues: CASSFRQGDNSPLHF.

The J gene is TRBJ1-4, the V gene TRBV5-1; possible D gene TRBD1, 6 bases. The CDR3 is 14 amino acids. Trimming removed 4 bases at V and 8 bases at J, with 15 bases between. Germline values: CDR1 SGHRS, CDR2 YFSETQ. The CDR3 DNA reads as TGCGCCAGCAGCCCAACCACAGGGAAGGAAAAACTGTTTTTT. Protein product: CASSPTTGKEKLFF.

This chain uses TRBV15 with TRBJ2-7; D gene unclear. The germline V and J ends were trimmed by 0 bases and 3 bases, with 15 bases remaining between them. This CDR3 has 16 residues. Germline-derived CDR1 and CDR2 are LNHNV and YYDKDF (reference sequence). CDR3 residues: CATSRDLSMIHYEQYF. The DNA of the CDR3 is TGTGCCACCAGCAGAGACCTCTCGATGATCCACTACGAGCAGTACTTC.

This clone turned up a few times. This sequence joins TRBV12-3 or TRBV12-4 and TRBJ2-5; 8 bases match TRBD1. There are 13 residues in the CDR3. CDR3 DNA sequence: TGTCCCACCAGACGACAGGGGCAAGAGACCCAGTACTTC. Its protein product is CPTRRQGQETQYF.

The chain carries TRBV19 and TRBJ2-7; weak D call: TRBD1 (5 bases). Germline CDR1 is LNHDA and CDR2 is SQIVND (reference sequence). The length of the CDR3 is 13 residues. V was shortened by 3 bases and J by 3 bases, with 9 bases between the two germline ends. The CDR3 DNA follows: TGTGCCAGTAGTATGGGCAGGGTCTACGAGCAGTACTTC. Encoded protein: CASSMGRVYEQYF.

The CDR3 spells CSADRYTEAFF. CDR3 in DNA: TGCAGTGCAGACAGGTACACTGAAGCTTTCTTT. The rearrangement links TRBV20-1 to TRBJ1-1, with D tentatively TRBD1 (6 bases). CDR1 is DFQATT and CDR2 is SNEGSKA in the germline V gene (reference sequence). Trimming took off 6 bases at V and 3 bases at J, with 8 bases between the two ends. The CDR3 has 11 residues.

The CDR3 region is CASTEFGGSPEAFF. CDR3 DNA: TGTGCCAGCACCGAATTTGGTGGGAGCCCTGAAGCTTTCTTT. The chain uses TRBV28 and TRBJ1-1; no clear D gene. The germline V gene has CDR1 MDHEN and CDR2 SYDVKM. Trimming took 7 bases from V and 6 from J, leaving 18 bases between them. The CDR3 runs 14 residues. Full variable domain (rest looked up from reference TRBV28 and TRBJ1-1): DVKVTQSSRYLVKRTGEKVFLECVQDMDHENMFWYRQDPGLGLRLIYFSYDVKMKEKGDIPEGYSVSREKKERFSLILESASTNQTSMYLCASTEFGGSPEAFFGQGTRLTVV.

The J gene is TRBJ1-1, the V gene TRBV2; unclear D gene. The CDR3 runs to 12 residues. The germline V gene encodes CDR1 SNHLY and CDR2 FYNNEI. The V gene lost 6 bases and the J gene lost 1 base, with 6 bases spanning the gap. CDR3 coding DNA: TGTGCCAGCAGGGACGAGAACACTGAAGCTTTCTTT. Its protein is CASRDENTEAFF.

The rearrangement uses TRBV6-2 or TRBV6-3 and TRBJ2-5; 7 bases fit TRBD2. Trimming cost V 2 bases and J 1 base; bases outside gene matches: 4. CDR1 and CDR2 (germline): MNHEY, SVGEGT. CDR3 length: 15 residues. CDR3 sequence reads: CASSYARGIQETQYF. In nucleotides, the CDR3 is TGTGCCAGCAGTTACGCGCGGGGGATCCAAGAGACCCAGTACTTC.

The chain uses TRBV5-1 and TRBJ2-3, with TRBD2 matching over 8 bases. Losses at the gene ends were 4 bases for V and 2 bases for J; bases not matched to a gene: 9. The CDR3 contains 16 residues. Germline V gene sequence: CDR1 SGHRS, CDR2 YFSETQ. CDR3 in DNA: TGCGCCAGCAGCCCCCAGGGTAGCGGGGTCACAGATACGCAGTATTTT. This codes for CASSPQGSGVTDTQYF.

The rearrangement uses TRBV2 and TRBJ2-2; D possibly matches TRBD1 or TRBD2 (6 bases each). The CDR3 covers 15 residues. V was trimmed by 6 bases and J by 5 bases, leaving 16 bases between them. Germline V gives CDR1 SNHLY, CDR2 FYNNEI. CDR3 nucleotides: TGTGCCAGCAGAATTAGGGGGGTGGCGACCGGGGAGCTGTTTTTT. Translation gives CASRIRGVATGELFF.

The chain is built from TRBV4-1 and TRBJ2-7; TRBD1 aligns across 10 bases. The V segment lost 4 bases and the J segment 2 bases; nucleotides outside the gene matches: 11. The CDR3 length is 17 residues. CDR1 MGHRA and CDR2 YSYEKL come from the germline V gene. The DNA of the CDR3 is TGCGCCAGCAGCCCCCGGGACAGGGGCTCCCGGGCCTACGAGCAGTACTTC. Its translation is CASSPRDRGSRAYEQYF.

In this sample, this clone turned up once. The chain is built from TRBV7-3 and TRBJ2-3, with TRBD2 matching over 9 bases. V shed 3 bases, J shed 3 bases, and the junction held 7 bases outside the gene matches. Germline loops: CDR1 SGHTA, CDR2 FQGTGA. The CDR3 contains 16 residues. DNA of the CDR3: TGTGCCAGCAGCTTCTCCAGCGGGGGGAAAACAGATACGCAGTATTTT. Its translation: CASSFSSGGKTDTQYF.

The chain uses TRBV5-6 and TRBJ2-1; tentative D call: TRBD2 (6 bases). Trimming shortened V by 7 bases and J by 7 bases, and 21 bases separated the two germline ends. Germline assignment: CDR1 SGHDT and CDR2 YYEEEE. The CDR3 has 15 amino acids. The CDR3 DNA follows: TGTGCCAGCTCCTTGAGCGGGTGGAAAGAGAATGAGCAGTTCTTC. This translates into CASSLSGWKENEQFF.

This clone came up a few times. This rearrangement joins TRBV27 to TRBJ2-7, with D tentatively TRBD2 (7 bases). The CDR3 contains 15 residues. Germline V CDR1 and CDR2: MNHEY, SMNVEV (reference sequence). Trimming stripped 1 base from V and 0 bases from J, with 10 bases between. The CDR3 DNA sequence: TGTGCCAGCAGTTTATTAGGGGGGGGCTCCTACGAGCAGTACTTC. Translated, it gives CASSLLGGGSYEQYF.

This chain joins TRBV18 and TRBJ1-6; D uncertain. V shed 2 bases and J shed 7 bases, with 15 bases lying between them. This CDR3 has 16 amino acids. The germline CDR1 and CDR2 sequences are KGHSH and LQKENI. CDR3 loop: CASSPALKAGNSPLHF. In DNA form, the CDR3 reads TGTGCCAGCTCACCAGCGTTAAAGGCCGGAAATTCACCCCTCCACTTT.